This T cell receptor (beta chain) was profiled in a study of T cells in narcolepsy. Study-level information: Enrolled donors included narcolepsy type 1 or type 2 patients and healthy controls.

Study results and caveats: Healthy controls reportedly lacked the autoreactive clonotypes serially found in patients' blood. HCRT-specific and TRIB2-specific autoreactive clonotypes appeared among same-patient CSF and blood CD4+ clonotypes.

Profiling relied on immunoSEQ multiplex PCR, and the TCRdb table lists in-frame clones only, not all of them. The sample lists more than 20,000 clones, around 92% occurring once. As to this clone: Its antigen remains unidentified.

The length of the CDR3 is 15 residues. CDR1 and CDR2 (germline): SGHNT, YYREEE (reference sequence). V dropped 2 bases and J dropped 5; count of bases not matched to a gene: 7. Sequencing input: CD45RA- memory CD4+ T cells from PBMCs. This TCR came from a human donor with narcolepsy. The chain recombines TRBV5-4 with TRBJ1-2; 9 nucleotides match TRBD1. CDR3 bases: TGTGCCAGCAGCTTTGGGACAGGGCTGTGGTATGGCTACACCTTC. This translates into CASSFGTGLWYGYTF.